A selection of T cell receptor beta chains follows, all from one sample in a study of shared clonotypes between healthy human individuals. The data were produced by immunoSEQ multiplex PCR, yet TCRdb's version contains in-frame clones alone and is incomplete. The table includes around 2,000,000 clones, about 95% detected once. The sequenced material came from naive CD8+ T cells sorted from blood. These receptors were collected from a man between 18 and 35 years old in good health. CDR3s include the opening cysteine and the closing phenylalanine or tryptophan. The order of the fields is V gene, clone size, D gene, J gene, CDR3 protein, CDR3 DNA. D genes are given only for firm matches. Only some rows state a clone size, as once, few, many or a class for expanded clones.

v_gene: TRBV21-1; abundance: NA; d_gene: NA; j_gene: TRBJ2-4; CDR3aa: CASSPIELPGTSGNIQYF; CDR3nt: TGTGCCAGCAGCCCAATCGAGCTCCCCGGGACTAGCGGAAACATTCAGTACTTC
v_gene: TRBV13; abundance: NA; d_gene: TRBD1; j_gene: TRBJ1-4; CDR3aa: CASSPDREQYRKLFF; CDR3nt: TGTGCCAGCAGCCCGGACAGGGAGCAGTATCGAAAACTGTTTTTT
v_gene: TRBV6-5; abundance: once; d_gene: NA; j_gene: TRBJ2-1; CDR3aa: CASGLSSYNEQFF; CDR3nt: TGTGCCAGCGGGTTGAGCTCCTACAATGAGCAGTTCTTC
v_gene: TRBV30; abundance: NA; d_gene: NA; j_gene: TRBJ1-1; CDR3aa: CAWRYEGRTEAFF; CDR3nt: TGTGCCTGGAGATATGAAGGGAGAACTGAAGCTTTCTTT
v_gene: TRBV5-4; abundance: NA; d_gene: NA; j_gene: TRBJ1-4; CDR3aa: CASSFRSGEKLFF; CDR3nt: TGTGCCAGCAGCTTCCGTAGCGGTGAAAAACTGTTTTTT
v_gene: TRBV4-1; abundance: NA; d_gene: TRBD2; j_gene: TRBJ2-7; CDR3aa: CASSQEASGIYEQYF; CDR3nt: TGCGCCAGCAGCCAAGAGGCTAGCGGGATCTACGAGCAGTACTTC
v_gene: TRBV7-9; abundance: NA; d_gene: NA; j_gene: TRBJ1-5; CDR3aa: CASNSPPQHF; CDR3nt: TGTGCCAGCAACTCTCCGCCCCAGCATTTT
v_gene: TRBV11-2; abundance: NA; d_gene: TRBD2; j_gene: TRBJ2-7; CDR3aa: CASSLDPGAGYEQYF; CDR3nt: TGTGCCAGCAGCTTAGATCCGGGAGCGGGGTACGAGCAGTACTTC
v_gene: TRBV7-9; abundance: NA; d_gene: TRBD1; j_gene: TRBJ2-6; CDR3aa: CASEQGVNMEGNVLTF; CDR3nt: TGTGCCAGCGAACAGGGGGTGAACATGGAGGGCAACGTCCTGACTTTC
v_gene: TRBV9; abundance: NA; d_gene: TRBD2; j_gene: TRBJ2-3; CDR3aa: CASSLGLAGDTQYF; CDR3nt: TGTGCCAGCAGCCTGGGACTAGCGGGAGATACGCAGTATTTT
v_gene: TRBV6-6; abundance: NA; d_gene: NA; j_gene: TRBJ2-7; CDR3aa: CASSYAFGDEQYF; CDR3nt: TGTGCCAGCAGTTACGCATTCGGGGACGAGCAGTACTTC
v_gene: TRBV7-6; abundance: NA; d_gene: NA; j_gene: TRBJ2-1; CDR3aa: CASSLASEVSYNEQFF; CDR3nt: TGTGCCAGCAGCTTAGCCTCGGAAGTATCCTACAATGAGCAGTTCTTC
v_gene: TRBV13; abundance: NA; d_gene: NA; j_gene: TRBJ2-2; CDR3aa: CASSQRTGNTGELFF; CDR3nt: TGTGCCAGCAGCCAACGTACAGGGAACACCGGGGAGCTGTTTTTT
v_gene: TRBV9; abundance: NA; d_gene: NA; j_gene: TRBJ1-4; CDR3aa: CASSVDGGFNEKLFF; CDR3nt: TGTGCCAGCAGCGTCGACGGGGGGTTCAATGAAAAACTGTTTTTT
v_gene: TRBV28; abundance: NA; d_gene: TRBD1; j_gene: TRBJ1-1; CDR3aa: CASSFRPPRTGANTEAFF; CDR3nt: TGTGCCAGCAGTTTCAGACCCCCGAGGACAGGGGCGAACACTGAAGCTTTCTTT
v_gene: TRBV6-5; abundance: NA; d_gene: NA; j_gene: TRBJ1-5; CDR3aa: CASSYAGPGPQHF; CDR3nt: TGTGCCAGCAGTTACGCGGGCCCAGGGCCCCAGCATTTT
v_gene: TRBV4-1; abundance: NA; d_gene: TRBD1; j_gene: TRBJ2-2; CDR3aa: CASSQESGTGGGELFF; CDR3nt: TGCGCCAGCAGCCAAGAGTCCGGGACAGGGGGCGGGGAGCTGTTTTTT
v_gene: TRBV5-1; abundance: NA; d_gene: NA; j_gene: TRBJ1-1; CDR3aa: CASSLLAQGSATEAFF; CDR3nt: TGCGCCAGCAGCTTGTTAGCGCAGGGGTCAGCGACTGAAGCTTTCTTT
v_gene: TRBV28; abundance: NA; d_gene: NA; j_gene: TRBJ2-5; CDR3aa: CASSLHWTAEETQYF; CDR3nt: TGTGCCAGCAGTTTACACTGGACAGCTGAAGAGACCCAGTACTTC
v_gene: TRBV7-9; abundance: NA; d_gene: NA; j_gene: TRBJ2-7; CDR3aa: CASSPKVGYEQYF; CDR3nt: TGTGCCAGCAGCCCCAAGGTCGGGTACGAGCAGTACTTC
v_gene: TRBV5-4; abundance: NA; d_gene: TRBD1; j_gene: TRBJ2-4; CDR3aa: CASSPGQGLKNIQYF; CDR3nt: TGTGCCAGCAGCCCAGGACAGGGACTCAAAAACATTCAGTACTTC
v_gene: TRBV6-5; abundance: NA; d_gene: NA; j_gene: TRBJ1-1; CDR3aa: CASSYDRLNTEAFF; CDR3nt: TGTGCCAGCAGTTACGACAGGTTGAACACTGAAGCTTTCTTT
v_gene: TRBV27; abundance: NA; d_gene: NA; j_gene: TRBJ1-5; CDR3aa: CASSLYQGIQPQHF; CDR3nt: TGTGCCAGCAGTTTATATCAGGGGATCCAGCCCCAGCATTTT
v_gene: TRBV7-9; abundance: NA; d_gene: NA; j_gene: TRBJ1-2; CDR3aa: CASSLDLGGYGYTF; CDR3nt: TGTGCCAGCAGCTTGGACCTCGGGGGTTATGGCTACACCTTC
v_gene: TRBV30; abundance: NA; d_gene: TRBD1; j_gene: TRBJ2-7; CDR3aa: CAWSATGVEQYF; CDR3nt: TGTGCCTGGAGTGCAACAGGGGTTGAGCAGTACTTC
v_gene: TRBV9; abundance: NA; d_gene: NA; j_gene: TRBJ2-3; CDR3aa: CASSAEGGTDTQYF; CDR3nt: TGTGCCAGCAGCGCCGAGGGGGGGACAGATACGCAGTATTTT
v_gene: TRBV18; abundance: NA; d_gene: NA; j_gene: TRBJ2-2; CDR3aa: CASSPGGLAKSNTGELFF; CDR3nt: TGTGCCAGCTCACCAGGTGGGCTAGCGAAAAGTAACACCGGGGAGCTGTTTTTT
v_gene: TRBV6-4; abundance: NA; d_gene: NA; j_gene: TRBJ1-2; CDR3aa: CASTTTDSSYGYTF; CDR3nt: TGTGCCAGCACTACCACGGACAGCAGCTATGGCTACACCTTC
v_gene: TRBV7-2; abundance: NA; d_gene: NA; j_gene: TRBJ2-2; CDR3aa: CASSPGSNTGELFF; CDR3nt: TGTGCCAGCAGCCCCGGATCAAACACCGGGGAGCTGTTTTTT
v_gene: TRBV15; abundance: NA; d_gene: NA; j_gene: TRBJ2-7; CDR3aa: CATSRVPQGYEQYF; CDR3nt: TGTGCCACCAGCAGAGTGCCGCAGGGATACGAGCAGTACTTC
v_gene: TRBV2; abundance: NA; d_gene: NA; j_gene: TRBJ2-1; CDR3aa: CASSDPGLHNEQFF; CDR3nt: TGTGCCAGCAGTGATCCGGGACTCCACAATGAGCAGTTCTTC
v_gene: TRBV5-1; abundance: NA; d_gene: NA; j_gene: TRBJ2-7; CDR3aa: CASSLEWTLGGEQYF; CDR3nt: TGCGCCAGCAGCTTGGAATGGACCCTAGGGGGAGAGCAGTACTTC
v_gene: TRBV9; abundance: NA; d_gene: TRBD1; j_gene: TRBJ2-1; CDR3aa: CASSVGQGYDNEQFF; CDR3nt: TGTGCCAGCAGCGTGGGACAGGGGTACGACAATGAGCAGTTCTTC
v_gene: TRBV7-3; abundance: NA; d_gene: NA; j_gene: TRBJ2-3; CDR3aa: CASSLALTDTQYF; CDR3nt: TGTGCCAGCAGCTTAGCCCTCACAGATACGCAGTATTTT
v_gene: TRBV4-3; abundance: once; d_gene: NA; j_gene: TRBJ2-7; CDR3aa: CASSPDGSYEQYF; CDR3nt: TGCGCCAGCAGCCCAGATGGGTCCTACGAGCAGTACTTC
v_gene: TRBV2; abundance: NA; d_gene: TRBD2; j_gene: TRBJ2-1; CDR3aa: CASSELWTSGSGGQFF; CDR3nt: TGTGCCAGCAGTGAATTATGGACTAGCGGGAGTGGGGGACAGTTCTTC
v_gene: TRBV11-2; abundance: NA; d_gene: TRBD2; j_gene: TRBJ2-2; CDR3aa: CASSITGTSGNTGELFF; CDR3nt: TGTGCCAGCAGCATAACAGGGACTAGCGGGAACACCGGGGAGCTGTTTTTT
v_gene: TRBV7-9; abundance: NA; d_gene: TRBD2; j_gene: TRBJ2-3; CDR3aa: CASSLARAGATDTQYF; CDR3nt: TGTGCCAGCAGCTTAGCGCGAGCGGGGGCGACAGATACGCAGTATTTT
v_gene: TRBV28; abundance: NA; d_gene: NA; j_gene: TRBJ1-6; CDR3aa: CASSLQGAIGSYNSPLHF; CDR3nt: TGTGCCAGCAGTTTACAGGGTGCCATCGGCTCCTATAATTCACCCCTCCACTTT
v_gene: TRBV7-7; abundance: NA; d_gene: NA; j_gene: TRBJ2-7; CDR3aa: CASSPLGGNYEQYF; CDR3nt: TGTGCTAGCAGCCCCCTAGGGGGGAACTACGAGCAGTACTTC
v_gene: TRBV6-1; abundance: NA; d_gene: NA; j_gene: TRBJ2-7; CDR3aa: CASSELSPSSYEQYF; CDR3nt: TGTGCCAGCAGTGAACTTAGCCCAAGCTCCTACGAGCAGTACTTC
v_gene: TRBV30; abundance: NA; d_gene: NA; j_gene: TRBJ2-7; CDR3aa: CAWRDGTPRRGSYEQYF; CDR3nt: TGTGCCTGGAGGGACGGGACGCCTCGGCGGGGCTCCTACGAGCAGTACTTC
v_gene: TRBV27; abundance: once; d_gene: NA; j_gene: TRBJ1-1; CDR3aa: CASSLSIGQVNTEAFF; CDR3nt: TGTGCCAGCAGTTTATCGATAGGACAAGTAAACACTGAAGCTTTCTTT
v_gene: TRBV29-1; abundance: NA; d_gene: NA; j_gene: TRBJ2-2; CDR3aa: CSVEDPGGNGELFF; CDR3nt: TGCAGCGTTGAAGATCCCGGGGGCAACGGGGAGCTGTTTTTT
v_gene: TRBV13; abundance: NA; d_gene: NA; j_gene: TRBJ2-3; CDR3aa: CASSYSPWADTQYF; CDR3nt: TGTGCCAGCAGCTACTCACCTTGGGCAGATACGCAGTATTTT
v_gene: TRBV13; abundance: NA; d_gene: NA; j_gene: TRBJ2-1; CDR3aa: CASSLAEGPYNEQFF; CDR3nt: TGTGCCAGCAGCTTAGCGGAGGGCCCCTACAATGAGCAGTTCTTC
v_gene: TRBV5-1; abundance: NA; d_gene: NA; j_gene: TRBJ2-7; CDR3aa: CASSLGSGSYEQYF; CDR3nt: TGCGCCAGCAGCTTGGGGTCGGGATCCTACGAGCAGTACTTC
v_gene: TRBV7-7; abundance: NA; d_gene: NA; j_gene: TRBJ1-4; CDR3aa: CASSLAYRVLGEKLFF; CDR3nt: TGTGCTAGCAGCTTAGCCTACAGGGTATTGGGTGAAAAACTGTTTTTT
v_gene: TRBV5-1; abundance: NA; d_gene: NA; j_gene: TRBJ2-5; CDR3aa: CASSLGVQGASAQETQYF; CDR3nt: TGCGCCAGCAGCTTGGGTGTCCAAGGGGCTAGCGCCCAAGAGACCCAGTACTTC
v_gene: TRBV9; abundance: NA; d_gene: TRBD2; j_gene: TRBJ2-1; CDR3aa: CASSVGTSGGVEQFF; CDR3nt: TGTGCCAGCAGCGTAGGGACTAGCGGGGGAGTTGAGCAGTTCTTC
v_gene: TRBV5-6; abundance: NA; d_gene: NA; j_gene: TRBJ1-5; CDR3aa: CASSSEHF; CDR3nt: TGTGCCAGCAGCTCCGAGCATTTT